The 25 T cell receptor beta chains reported below all come from one sample, sequenced in a study of molecular identifiers for immune sequencing clone quantification. TCRdb reprocessed the PCR reads with MiXCR, giving one entry per CDR3 protein. This sample has 300,000 to 400,000 distinct CDR3 sequences, with 24% found just once. Material for sequencing was naive CD8+ T cells from blood, with Jurkat cell RNA spiked in. Documented subset: FACS-sorted CD8+CD4-CCR7+CD45RA+ naive T cells. These TCRs come from a human donor in good health. Some libraries in this study had Jurkat cell RNA spiked in.

The CDR3 DNA follows: TGTGCCAGTGGGTCACCGGAAAACCTTAATGAAAAACTGTTTTTT. It yields the protein CASGSPENLNEKLFF. The chain couples TRBV19 to TRBJ1-4; no clear D gene. CDR1 is LNHDA and CDR2 is SQIVND in the germline V gene (reference sequence). This CDR3 comprises 15 residues. V dropped 8 bases and J dropped 4 bases, with 17 bases sitting between them.

This rearrangement joins TRBV7-8 to TRBJ2-3, with TRBD2 identical over 10 bases. In germline, CDR1 is SGHVS, CDR2 FQNEAQ. This CDR3 spans 18 amino acids. After removal of 5 bases from V and 6 bases from J, the junction contained 17 bases not matched to a gene. The CDR3, as DNA: TGTGCCAGCAGCGCCGAGGGGCTAGCGGGGGCCTTATCGGATACGCAGTATTTT. The encoded protein is CASSAEGLAGALSDTQYF.

This clonotype was seen many times. The V call is TRBV20-1, the J call TRBJ2-3; no reliable D call. CDR1 is DFQATT, CDR2 SNEGSKA, per germline (reference sequence). The CDR3 sequence is 14 residues long. With 0 bases removed from V and 1 base from J, the gap between germline ends came to 8 bases. CDR3 sequence: CSARDPVGTDTQYF. In DNA form, the CDR3 reads TGCAGTGCTAGAGATCCTGTCGGCACAGATACGCAGTATTTT.

This clonotype was seen at least ten times. The V and J genes are TRBV5-5 and TRBJ2-3; TRBD2 might be the D (6 bases). This CDR3 contains 15 residues. CDR1 is SGHKS and CDR2 is YYEKEE in the germline V gene (reference sequence). The V end lost 9 bases, the J end lost 5 bases, and 22 bases lay between the germline ends. Here the CDR3 reads CATDPSGSGGDTQYF. CDR3 DNA: TGTGCCACGGACCCCTCCGGGAGTGGGGGAGATACGCAGTATTTT.

The chain employs TRBV19 and TRBJ2-3; TRBD2 matches at 7 bases. Germline trimming cut 4 bases from V and 0 bases from J; bases unmatched to any gene: 4. Germline V gene lookup returns CDR1 LNHDA and CDR2 SQIVND (reference sequence). This CDR3 has 15 residues. CDR3 loop: CASSKLASSTDTQYF. DNA of the CDR3: TGTGCCAGTAGTAAACTAGCGTCTAGCACAGATACGCAGTATTTT.

This clonotype was counted many times. The chain joins TRBV12-3 or TRBV12-4 to TRBJ1-2; no definite D call. CDR3 size: 13 residues. The V and J ends lost 3 bases and 4 bases respectively, with 9 bases between them. The CDR3 spells CASSFPGSYGYTF. The CDR3 DNA sequence: TGTGCCAGCAGTTTTCCCGGCTCCTATGGCTACACCTTC.

The chain carries TRBV11-2 and TRBJ2-5; TRBD2 matches at 7 bases. Germline V gene lookup returns CDR1 SGHAT and CDR2 FQNNGV. The CDR3 extends over 13 amino acids. V was pared by 5 bases and J by 2 bases, with 2 bases of the junction left unmatched. Here the CDR3 reads CASSGLVQETQYF. The CDR3 DNA follows: TGTGCCAGCAGCGGACTAGTGCAAGAGACCCAGTACTTC.

V gene TRBV5-1 combines with J gene TRBJ1-4, with D tentatively TRBD1 (5 bases). The CDR3 runs 16 residues. The germline V and J ends were trimmed by 0 bases and 7 bases, with 16 bases remaining between them. CDR1 is SGHRS and CDR2 is YFSETQ in the germline V gene. The CDR3 loop is CASSLDLAGPTEKLFF. The CDR3 DNA reads TGCGCCAGCAGCTTGGACCTCGCAGGGCCAACTGAAAAACTGTTTTTT.

A word on this clonotype: The CDR3 ends on some other residue instead of the conserved phenylalanine or tryptophan, so this is likely a read error. The genes are TRBV5-3 and TRBJ2-5; D remains ambiguous. TRBV5-3 is an open reading frame, and its role is uncertain. CDR3 size: 14 residues. V was clipped by 8 bases and J by 5 bases, with 19 bases between them. CDR3 nucleotides: TGTGCCAGCAGCCCGACACCGGCCAGGGAGACCCAGTACCTC. Protein sequence: CASSPTPARETQYL.

Regarding this clonotype: With a much larger clone just one base away, this may be a read error. CDR3 DNA sequence: TGCGCCGGCAGCCAAGATCGGGGGGCGTCTGACGAGCAGTACTTC. Translation gives CAGSQDRGASDEQYF. The chain couples TRBV4-1 to TRBJ2-7; TRBD2 is a possible D gene (7 bases). The CDR3 sequence is 15 residues long. Germline CDR1 MGHRA, CDR2 YSYEKL.

The chain couples TRBV5-8 to TRBJ2-7; D is unresolved. V gave up 3 bases and J gave up 5 bases, with 9 bases separating them. Germline V gene data show CDR1 as SGHTS and CDR2 as YDEGEE. The CDR3 length is 12 residues. CDR3 nucleotide sequence: TGTGCCAGCAGCTCCGGAACCAACGAGCAGTACTTC. This translates into CASSSGTNEQYF.

This clonotype showed up just once. This may be a read error, as it is one base from a much larger clone. The chain has TRBV20-1 and TRBJ2-7; 7 bases map to TRBD2. The CDR3 loop spans 17 amino acids. Germline CDR1 reads DFQATT; CDR2 reads SNEGSKA (reference sequence). CDR3 in DNA: TGCAGTGGTAGAGGAGTAGGTGGGGACTACCGGCCCCCCGAGCAGTACTTC. Its protein product is CSGRGVGGDYRPPEQYF.

This clonotype was counted ten times or more. For the CDR3, the DNA is TGTGCCAGCAGGGCCCGCGGAGATAGGGAGACCCAGTACTTC. Translated, it gives CASRARGDRETQYF. The rearrangement links TRBV4-2 to TRBJ2-5; D call uncertain. There are 14 residues in the CDR3. Trimming cost V 6 bases and J 5 bases, with 16 bases left between them. Germline values: CDR1 LGHNA, CDR2 YNFKEQ.

As for this clonotype: This could be a read error, since a much larger clone is one nucleotide away. The V gene is TRBV7-2, the J gene TRBJ1-1; D is uncertain. Per germline, CDR1 SGHTA and CDR2 FQGNSA. This CDR3 has 14 residues. V was shortened by 6 bases and J by 5 bases, with 16 bases between the two germline ends. CDR3 amino acids: CASSRVSGATEAFF. The CDR3 DNA follows: TGTGCCAGCAGTAGGGTCAGCGGAGCTACTGAAGCTTTCTTT.

Turning to this clonotype: A much larger clone differs from this one at a single base, so this may be a read error. The gene calls are TRBV29-1 and TRBJ1-2; weak D call: TRBD1 (5 bases). Trimming removed 0 bases from V and 6 bases from J, with 17 bases in between. The CDR3 is made up of 15 amino acids. CDR1 is SQVTM and CDR2 is ANQGSEA in the germline V gene. The CDR3 sequence is CSVEDEKAGKHGYTF. CDR3 sequence (DNA): TGCAGCGTTGAAGATGAGAAGGCAGGGAAACATGGCTACACCTTC.

This clonotype has a single count. At one of its ends the junction is not consistent with the germline gene, which may arise from a read error. This rearrangement joins TRBV20-1 to TRBJ1-5; no reliable D call. This CDR3 is built from 16 residues. Germline-derived CDR1 and CDR2 are DFQATT and SNEGSKA (reference sequence). CDR3 sequence: CSALPVGRNSNQPQRF. The CDR3 nucleotides are TGCAGTGCTCTCCCGGTTGGGAGAAATAGCAATCAGCCCCAGCGTTTT.

This clonotype was picked up many times. The chain uses TRBV11-2 and TRBJ1-1; tentative D call: TRBD1 (6 bases). With 1 base removed from V and 6 bases from J, the gap between germline ends came to 9 bases. Germline V gene sequence: CDR1 SGHAT, CDR2 FQNNGV. The CDR3 runs 13 residues. CDR3 DNA sequence: TGTGCCAGCAGCTTAGTTGGACAGCCTGAAGCTTTCTTT. It codes for CASSLVGQPEAFF.

J is TRBJ2-4 and V is TRBV13; D may be TRBD2 (6 bases). Per the germline V gene, CDR1 is PRHDT and CDR2 is FYEKMQ (reference sequence). The CDR3 totals 15 residues. With 1 base removed from V and 6 bases from J, the gap between germline ends came to 13 bases. DNA of the CDR3: TGTGCCAGCAGCTTAGAGACAGCCGGGGGAAACATTCAGTACTTC. This sequence encodes CASSLETAGGNIQYF.

As to this clonotype: A single base separates this from a much larger clone, so it may be a read error. This rearrangement joins TRBV29-1 to TRBJ2-7; 8 bases align to TRBD2. Trimming at V came to 5 bases and at J to 4 bases, leaving 4 bases not matched to a gene. Germline-derived CDR1 and CDR2 are SQVTM and ANQGSEA. This CDR3 is 12 amino acids long. CDR3 region: CSVKGGRYEQYF. The CDR3 DNA reads TGCAGCGTTAAGGGCGGGAGGTACGAGCAGTACTTC.

This clonotype was seen ten or more times. V and J are TRBV20-1 and TRBJ2-3; no reliable D call. Germline-derived CDR1 and CDR2 are DFQATT and SNEGSKA (reference sequence). V was cut by 3 bases and J by 4 bases, with 17 bases left in between. The CDR3 has 15 residues. The CDR3 reads CSARGRRGVADTQYF. In nucleotides, the CDR3 is TGCAGTGCTAGGGGTAGGCGAGGAGTTGCAGATACGCAGTATTTT.

This clonotype was counted many times. This chain joins TRBV7-2 and TRBJ2-3; D is ambiguous. The CDR3 is 14 residues long. Deletions cut 3 bases from V and 0 bases from J, with 7 bases between. The V gene's germline CDR1 is SGHTA and CDR2 FQGNSA. The CDR3, as DNA: TGTGCCAGCAGCTTCCTGTCTAGCACAGATACGCAGTATTTT. As protein: CASSFLSSTDTQYF.

In regard to this clonotype: This may come from a read error, since a much larger clone is one base off. The chain couples TRBV5-1 to TRBJ1-1; maybe TRBD1 (6 bases). In germline, CDR1 is SGHRS, CDR2 YFSETQ. This CDR3 comprises 15 residues. For the CDR3, the DNA is TGCGTCAGCAGCTTGGCAGGGGCGCCGAACACTGAAGCTTTCTTT. Translation: CVSSLAGAPNTEAFF.

This clonotype was found a few times. The chain recombines TRBV15 with TRBJ1-4; the D is unclear. This CDR3 is built from 16 residues. CDR1 is LNHNV, CDR2 YYDKDF, per germline (reference sequence). V shed 1 base and J shed 0 bases, with 9 bases lying between them. CDR3 amino acids: CATSRGRHTTNEKLFF. The CDR3 DNA follows: TGTGCCACCAGCAGAGGCAGGCATACAACTAATGAAAAACTGTTTTTT. Based on the CDR3 plus reference TRBV15 and TRBJ1-4, the full variable domain is DAMVIQNPRYQVTQFGKPVTLSCSQTLNHNVMYWYQQKSSQAPKLLFHYYDKDFNNEADTPDNFQSRRPNTSFCFLDIRSPGLGDTAMYLCATSRGRHTTNEKLFFGSGTQLSVL.

This clonotype was detected many times. The chain links TRBV20-1 to TRBJ1-1, with 12 bases fitting TRBD1. The V and J ends lost 0 bases and 7 bases, in that order; junction bases with no gene match: 6. Germline CDR1 is DFQATT and CDR2 is SNEGSKA (reference sequence). This CDR3 comprises 15 residues. The CDR3 spells CSARDLGQGAIEAFF. The CDR3 nucleotides are TGCAGTGCTAGAGACCTGGGACAGGGGGCGATTGAAGCTTTCTTT.

The chain carries TRBV24-1 and TRBJ2-7; D may correspond to TRBD1 or TRBD2 (5 bases each). In germline, CDR1 is KGHDR, CDR2 SFDVKD. The CDR3 runs to 13 residues. V was clipped by 5 bases and J by 3 bases, with 10 bases between them. CDR3 in amino acids: CATSGLGDYEQYF. The CDR3 nucleotides are TGTGCCACCAGTGGATTGGGGGACTACGAGCAGTACTTC.